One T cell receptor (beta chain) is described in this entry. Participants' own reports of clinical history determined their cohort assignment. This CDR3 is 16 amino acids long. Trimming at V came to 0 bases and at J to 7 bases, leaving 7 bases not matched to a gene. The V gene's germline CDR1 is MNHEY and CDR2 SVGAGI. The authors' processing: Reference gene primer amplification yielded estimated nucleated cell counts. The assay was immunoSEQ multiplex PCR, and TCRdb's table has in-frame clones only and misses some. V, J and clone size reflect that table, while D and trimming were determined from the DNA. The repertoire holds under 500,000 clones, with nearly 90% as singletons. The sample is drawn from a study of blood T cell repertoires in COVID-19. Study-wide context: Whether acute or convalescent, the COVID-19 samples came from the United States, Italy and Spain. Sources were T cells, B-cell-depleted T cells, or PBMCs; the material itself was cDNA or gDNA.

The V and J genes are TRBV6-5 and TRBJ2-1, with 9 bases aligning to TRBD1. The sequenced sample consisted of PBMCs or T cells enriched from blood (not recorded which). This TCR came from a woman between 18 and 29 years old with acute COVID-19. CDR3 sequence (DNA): TGTGCCAGCAGTTACTCGGGACAGGGAATGGGAAATGAGCAGTTCTTC. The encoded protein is CASSYSGQGMGNEQFF.